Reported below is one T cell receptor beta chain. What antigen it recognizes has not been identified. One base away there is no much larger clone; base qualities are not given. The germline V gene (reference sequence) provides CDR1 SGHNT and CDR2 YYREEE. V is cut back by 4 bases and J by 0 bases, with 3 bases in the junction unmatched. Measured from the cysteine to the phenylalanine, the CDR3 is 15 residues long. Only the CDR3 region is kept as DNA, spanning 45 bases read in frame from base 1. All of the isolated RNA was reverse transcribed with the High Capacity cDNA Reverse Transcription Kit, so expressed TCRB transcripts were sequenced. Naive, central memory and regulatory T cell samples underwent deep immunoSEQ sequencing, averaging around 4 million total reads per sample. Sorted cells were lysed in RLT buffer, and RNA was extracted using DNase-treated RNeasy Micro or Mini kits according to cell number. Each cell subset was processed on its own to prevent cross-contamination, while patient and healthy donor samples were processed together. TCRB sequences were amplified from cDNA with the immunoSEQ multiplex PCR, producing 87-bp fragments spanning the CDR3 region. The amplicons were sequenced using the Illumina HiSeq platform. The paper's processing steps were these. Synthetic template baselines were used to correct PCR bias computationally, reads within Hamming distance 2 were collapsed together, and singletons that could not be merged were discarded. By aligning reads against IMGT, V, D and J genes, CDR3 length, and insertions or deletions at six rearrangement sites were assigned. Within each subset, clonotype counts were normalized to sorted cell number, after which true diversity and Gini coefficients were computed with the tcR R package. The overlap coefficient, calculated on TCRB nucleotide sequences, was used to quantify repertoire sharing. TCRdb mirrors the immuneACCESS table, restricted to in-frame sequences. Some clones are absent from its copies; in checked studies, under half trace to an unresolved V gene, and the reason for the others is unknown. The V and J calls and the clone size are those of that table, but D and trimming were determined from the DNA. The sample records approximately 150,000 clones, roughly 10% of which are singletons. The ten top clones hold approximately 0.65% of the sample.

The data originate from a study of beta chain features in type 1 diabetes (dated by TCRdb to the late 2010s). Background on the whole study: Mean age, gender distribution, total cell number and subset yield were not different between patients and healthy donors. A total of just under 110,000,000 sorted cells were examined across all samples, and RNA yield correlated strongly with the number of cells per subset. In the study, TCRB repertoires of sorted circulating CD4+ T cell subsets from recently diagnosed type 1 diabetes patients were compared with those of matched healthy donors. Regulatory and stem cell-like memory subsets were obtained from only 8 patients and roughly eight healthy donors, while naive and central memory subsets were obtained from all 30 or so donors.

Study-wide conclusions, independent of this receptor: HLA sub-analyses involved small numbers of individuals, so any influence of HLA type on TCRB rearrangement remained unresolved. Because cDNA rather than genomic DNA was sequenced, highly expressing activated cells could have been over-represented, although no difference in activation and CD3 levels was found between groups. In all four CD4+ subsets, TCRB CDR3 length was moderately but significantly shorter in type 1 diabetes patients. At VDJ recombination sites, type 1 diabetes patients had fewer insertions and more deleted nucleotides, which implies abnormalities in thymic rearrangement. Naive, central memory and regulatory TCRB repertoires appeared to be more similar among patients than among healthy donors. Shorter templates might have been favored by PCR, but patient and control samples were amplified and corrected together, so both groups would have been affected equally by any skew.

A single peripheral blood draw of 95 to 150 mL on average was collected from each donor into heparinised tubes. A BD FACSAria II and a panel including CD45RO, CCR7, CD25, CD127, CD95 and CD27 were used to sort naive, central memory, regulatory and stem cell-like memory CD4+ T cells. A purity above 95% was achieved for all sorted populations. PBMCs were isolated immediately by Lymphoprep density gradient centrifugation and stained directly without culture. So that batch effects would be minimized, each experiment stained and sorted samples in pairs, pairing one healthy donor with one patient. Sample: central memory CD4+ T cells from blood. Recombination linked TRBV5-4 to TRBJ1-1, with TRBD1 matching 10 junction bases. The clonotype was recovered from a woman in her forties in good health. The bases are TGTGCCAGCAGCACCGGACAGGGGGTGAACACTGAAGCTTTCTTT. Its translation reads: CASSTGQGVNTEAFF.